The clone carrying this TCR beta chain appeared many times. No antigen is known for it. These data belong to a study of post-analysis software for immune sequencing data. Study summary: The study covered relapsing-remitting, secondary progressive and progressive-relapsing courses of multiple sclerosis. Overall study findings and caveats: Among four or five TRBV segments more frequent in patients than controls were TRBV5-6, TRBV5-1 and TRBV20-1. By F measure, samples from a shared preparation batch strongly co-clustered. Controls showed significantly higher normalized Chao1 diversity than did multiple sclerosis patients.

This CDR3 comprises 18 residues. Germline trimming cut 5 bases from V and 7 bases from J; bases unmatched to any gene: 18. Per germline, CDR1 SGHNT and CDR2 YENEEA. TCR beta cDNA libraries had unique molecular identifiers. The yield from roughly 1 to 10 million T cells was roughly 500,000 cDNA molecules in total. TCRdb independently ran MiXCR on the PCR reads; one entry per CDR3 protein. The repertoire holds 550,000 to 700,000 distinct CDR3 sequences, with roughly 40% as singletons. J is TRBJ2-1 and V is TRBV11-3, with TRBD2 identical over 9 bases. The clonotype originates from a girl aged 10 to 17 with multiple sclerosis. Sequencing was performed on blood. The DNA of the CDR3 is TGTGCCAGCAGCGCCAGACGGGCGGGAGGGGGAACCACGAATGAGCAGTTCTTC. This sequence encodes CASSARRAGGGTTNEQFF.